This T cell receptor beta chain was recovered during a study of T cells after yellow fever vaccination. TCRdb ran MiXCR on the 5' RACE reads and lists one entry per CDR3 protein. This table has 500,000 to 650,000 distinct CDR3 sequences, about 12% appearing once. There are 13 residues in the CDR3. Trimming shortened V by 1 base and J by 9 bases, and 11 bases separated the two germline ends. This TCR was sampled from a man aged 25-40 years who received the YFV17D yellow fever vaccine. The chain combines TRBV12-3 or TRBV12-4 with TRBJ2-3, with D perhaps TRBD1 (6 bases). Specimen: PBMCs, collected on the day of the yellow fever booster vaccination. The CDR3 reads CASSLGRDTTQYF. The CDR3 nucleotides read TGTGCCAGCAGTTTAGGCCGGGACACGACGCAGTATTTT.